This TCR beta chain originates from a study of blood T cell repertoires in COVID-19. Study information: In each case, the material was cDNA or gDNA derived from T cells, B-cell-depleted T cells, or PBMCs.

Original processing methods: Estimates of nucleated cell counts were drawn from the amplification of reference gene primers. TCRdb's table, derived via immunoSEQ multiplex PCR, lists solely in-frame clones and lacks some. V and J calls and clone size come straight from that table; D and trimming were deduced from the DNA. Among fewer than 300,000 clones listed, about 87% were seen once. CDR3 length: 15 amino acids. Germline values: CDR1 MNHNY, CDR2 SVGAGI (reference sequence). Trimming took 2 bases from V and 3 from J, leaving 13 bases between them. This chain connects TRBV6-6 to TRBJ1-1; D may be TRBD1 (5 bases). Input material: peripheral blood. The TCR sequence derives from a woman aged 45-65 years with acute or convalescent COVID-19. The CDR3 DNA reads as TGTGCCAGCAGTTACGGGGGGATTCTGTACACTGAAGCTTTCTTT. It yields the protein CASSYGGILYTEAFF.